This T cell receptor beta chain was recorded in a study of cytomegalovirus exposure and HLA in healthy donors. Study-level findings and limits: According to a later analysis, most TCR beta chains associated with CMV appeared HLA-restricted. As immune exposure information, only CMV serostatus was available. TCR beta sequences reportedly predicted most subjects' HLA-A and HLA-B alleles accurately.

The CDR3 is made up of 13 amino acids. Comment on this clone: Its antigen is unidentified.

Researchers ran the PCR with 60 Vbeta and 13 Jbeta primers. Sequencing used immunoSEQ multiplex PCR; TCRdb keeps in-frame clones, though not all of them. The data show about 120,000 clones, 75% seen once. The chain links TRBV21-1 to TRBJ2-7; the table's D call, TRBD2, has no DNA check behind it. TRBV21-1 is noted as a pseudogene. Sequences were obtained from PBMCs. The sequence was collected from a woman in her thirties or forties in good health and CMV-seropositive. CDR3 in amino acids: CASSTGLAYEQYF. CDR3 in DNA: TGTGCCAGCAGCACGGGACTTGCCTACGAGCAGTACTTC.